A selection of T cell receptor beta chains follows, all from one sample in a study of blood T cell repertoires in COVID-19. Repertoires were generated with immunoSEQ multiplex PCR, while TCRdb's copy carries only in-frame clones and drops some. The table shows a few hundred thousand clones, with about 89% occurring only once. The specimen sequenced was PBMCs or T cells enriched from blood (not recorded which). The receptors originated from a woman in her 30s who had recovered from COVID-19. The CDR3 runs from the conserved cysteine through the conserved F or W. The order of the fields is J gene, V gene, CDR3 protein.

TRBJ1-5 | TRBV28 | CASSTNVHQPQHF
TRBJ1-1 | TRBV11-1 | CASSLTTGRNTEAFF
TRBJ1-1 | TRBV2 | CASSRDSGTEAFF
TRBJ1-1 | TRBV7-9 | CASSLYGSQLTEAFF
TRBJ1-2 | TRBV30 | CAWWPGGKGYGYTF
TRBJ2-1 | TRBV9 | CASSPQGVVVNEQFF
TRBJ1-6 | TRBV4-2 | CASSQDKAGSPLHF
TRBJ2-7 | TRBV12-3/TRBV12-4 | CASSSRLAQYF
TRBJ2-1 | TRBV27 | CASSPGGGRTYNEQFF
TRBJ1-4 | TRBV4-3 | CASSEQGMGEKLFF
TRBJ1-2 | TRBV7-2 | CASSSPVAGYMGYGYTF
TRBJ1-2 | TRBV9 | CASSTLDSHGYTF
TRBJ1-2 | TRBV18 | CASSVGHGGKGYTF
TRBJ2-5 | TRBV19 | CASSTQLFGGDQETQYF
TRBJ2-6 | TRBV19 | CASCAGTGGSGANVLTF